This T cell receptor (beta chain) appears in the sequencing data of a study of shared clonotypes between healthy human individuals. CDR1 is SGHAT and CDR2 is FQNNGV in the germline V gene. The CDR3 contains 15 residues. Trimming took 5 bases from V and 4 from J; bases not matched to a gene: 10. There were no recent acute infections or vaccinations among the donors, who were healthy HIV-negative adults. Data came from immunoSEQ multiplex PCR; TCRdb stores just in-frame clones and leaves some out. Among approximately 1.1 million clones listed, 78% were seen once. Sequencing used memory CD4+ T cells from PBMCs. Subset reported: CD45RA-negative fraction. The rearrangement links TRBV11-2 to TRBJ1-2; 7 bases are a match to TRBD1. The sequence was collected from a man between 18 and 35 years old in good health. Some clones in this sample may be carry-over from other donors' samples. The CDR3: CASSTVKGAGYGYTF. The CDR3 nucleotides are TGTGCCAGCAGCACCGTCAAGGGGGCGGGCTATGGCTACACCTTC.